This TCR beta chain was documented in a study of radiotherapy plus CTLA-4 blockade in lung cancer. At the level of the study: Objective responses arose in 15% to 20% of patients, and 31% experienced disease control. Regarding the study as a whole: Radiotherapy was combined with ipilimumab, and tumor-derived TCR clones then expanded in blood. Reports state that early shifts in blood T cell clones, with interferon-beta, best predicted response.

Per the germline V gene, CDR1 is MDHEN and CDR2 is SYDVKM. Trimming cost V 3 bases and J 3 bases, with 5 bases left between them. CDR3 length equals 12 residues. A remark on this clone: Its cognate antigen is unknown.

Lung cancer patients with chemo-refractory metastatic non-small-cell disease were given focal radiation plus CTLA-4 blockade with ipilimumab. Using immunoSEQ multiplex PCR, the repertoire was profiled, and TCRdb retains in-frame clones only, with some absent. The repertoire holds approximately 110,000 clones, more than 75% seen once, with about 3.3% in the top ten. The chain combines TRBV28 with TRBJ1-1; D not resolved. This TCR derives from a human donor with non-small cell lung cancer that progressed on radiotherapy plus ipilimumab. Some clones in this sample may be carry-over from other donors' samples. The sample in question was peripheral blood, obtained from a patient treated with radiotherapy plus ipilimumab. The CDR3 region has the DNA TGTGCCAGCAGTTTGAGGGACACTGAAGCTTTCTTT. Translated, it gives CASSLRDTEAFF.